This TCR beta chain was obtained from a study of T cell repertoires in cytomegalovirus infection. Overall study context: Use of recently identified HLA-C-restricted and well-studied HLA-B-restricted CMV epitopes was part of the study. CMV infection and matching HLA type were both indicated by public TCR beta signatures. Whole-study results and caveats: Public TCR beta family frequency separated CMV-and-HLA carriers, including in an independent cohort.

For this clonotype: Its antigen is still unknown. Relative to the germline gene, one junction end is altered; a read error may explain this.

Germline loops: CDR1 SGHVS, CDR2 FNYEAQ. This CDR3 region has 16 residues. TCRdb used MiXCR to reprocess the reads, holding one entry per CDR3 protein. The sample carries some 320,000 distinct CDR3 sequences, around 29% recorded once. The TCR originated in a human donor in good health (CMV status not recorded). Some clones in this sample may be carry-over from other donors' samples. This sample comprised cultured PBMCs, obtained from culture after CMV antigen stimulation. V gene TRBV7-6 combines with J gene TRBJ2-3; D assignment may be TRBD1 or TRBD2 (5 bases each). The CDR3 DNA is TGTGCTAGCAGCTTAGGATTAGGGACGGACACAGATACGCAGTATTTT. Its translation: CASSLGLGTDTDTQYF.